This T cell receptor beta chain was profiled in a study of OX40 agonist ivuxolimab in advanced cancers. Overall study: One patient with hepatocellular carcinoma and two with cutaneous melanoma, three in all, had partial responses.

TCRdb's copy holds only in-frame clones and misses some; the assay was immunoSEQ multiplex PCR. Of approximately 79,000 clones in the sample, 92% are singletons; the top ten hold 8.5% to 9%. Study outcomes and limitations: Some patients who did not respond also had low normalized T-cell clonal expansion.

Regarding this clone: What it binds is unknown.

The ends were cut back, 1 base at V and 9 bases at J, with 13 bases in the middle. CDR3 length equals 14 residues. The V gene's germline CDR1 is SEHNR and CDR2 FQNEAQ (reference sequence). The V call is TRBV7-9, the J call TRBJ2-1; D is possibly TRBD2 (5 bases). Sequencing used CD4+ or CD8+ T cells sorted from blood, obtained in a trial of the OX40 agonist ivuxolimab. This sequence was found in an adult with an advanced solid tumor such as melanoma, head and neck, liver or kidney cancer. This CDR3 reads CASSLGLAFGEQFF. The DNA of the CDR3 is TGTGCCAGCAGCTTAGGGCTAGCTTTCGGTGAGCAGTTCTTC. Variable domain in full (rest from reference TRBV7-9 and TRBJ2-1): DTGVSQNPRHKITKRGQNVTFRCDPISEHNRLYWYRQTLGQGPEFLTYFQNEAQLEKSRLLSDRFSAERPKGSFSTLEIQRTEQGDSAMYLCASSLGLAFGEQFFGPGTRLTVL.